The sequence of this T cell receptor beta chain was determined in a study of T cells in Graves' hyperthyroidism and ophthalmopathy. This clonotype was detected many times. Used for diagnoses were clinical symptoms, serum thyroxine and TRAb, thyroid ultrasound and orbital computed tomography. The blood sample predates any ophthalmopathy symptoms, coming from first hyperthyroidism diagnosis. From under 12 ml of fresh peripheral blood, PBMCs were isolated. Between the trimmed V and J ends, which lost 1 base and 6 bases, there was a span of 11 bases. Germline V gives CDR1 SGHTA, CDR2 FQGNSA. This CDR3 is built from 14 residues. Template material for amplifying TCR beta CDR3 regions consisted of RNA transcripts. Carried out on the TCR CDR3, a first-round RT-PCR used the HTBI primer set. TCRdb ran MiXCR on the multiplex PCR reads and lists one entry per CDR3 protein. The sample consists of around 400,000 distinct CDR3 sequences, around 16% of them appearing once.

The sequenced sample consisted of blood. This sequence was found in a woman in her late teens or twenties with Graves' hyperthyroidism that later progressed to Graves' ophthalmopathy. The rearrangement uses TRBV7-2 and TRBJ2-3; possibly TRBD2 for D (6 bases). CDR3 DNA: TGTGCCAGCAGCTTAGTTCCGGGAGCTGATACGCAGTATTTT. Protein product: CASSLVPGADTQYF.